This T cell receptor (beta chain) was documented in a study of T and B cells in COVID-19 patients. Overall study context: Of about 19 active-infection patients, approximately twelve were critically ill with mechanical ventilation or extracorporeal membrane oxygenation.

This CDR3 has 16 residues. CDR1 LNHNV and CDR2 YYDKDF come from the germline V gene (reference sequence). The ends were cut back, 0 bases at V and 1 base at J, with 12 bases in the middle. Concerning this clonotype: Its antigen remains unidentified.

Each TRB amplification used roughly 220-550 ng of genomic DNA from blood. TRB rearrangements were amplified by multiplex PCR with BIOMED2 TRB-A/B primers. MiXCR, run by TCRdb on the multiplex PCR reads, gives a single entry per CDR3 protein. The sample lists thousands of distinct CDR3 sequences; about a third were seen once. General study results and limits: Patients with COVID-19 reportedly showed strongly skewed T cell receptor beta variable and joining gene usage. No sequencing was yet done of CD4+, regulatory or CD8+ subsets, or of SARS-CoV-2-responsive or tetramer+ sorted cells.

The sequence came from a human donor with active COVID-19. The sample consisted of blood. The chain combines TRBV15 with TRBJ1-1; no clear D. Here the CDR3 DNA reads TGTGCCACCAGCAGAGATATGCAACCGGGGAACACTGAAGCTTTCTTT. Its protein is CATSRDMQPGNTEAFF.